The clone carrying this T cell receptor beta chain was found many times. The CDR3 is 14 residues long. Trimming removed 5 bases from V and 1 base from J; junction bases left unmatched: 3. From germline, CDR1 is SGHTA and CDR2 FQGNSA. This entry belongs to a study of CD4 and CD8 cells across lung adenocarcinoma regions. In TCRdb, the PCR reads were re-called with MiXCR into one record per CDR3 protein. The repertoire holds thousands of distinct CDR3 sequences, with approximately 51% as singletons. Donors had localized lung adenocarcinoma, a non-small cell lung cancer. The origin of this receptor is a male donor with lung adenocarcinoma. The CD4 and CD8 labels of this study may be unreliable. What was sequenced was CD8+ T cells from the center of a lung tumor. The chain links TRBV7-2 to TRBJ2-3, with 7 bases fitting TRBD1. CDR3 bases: TGTGCCAGCAGCCCCGGGACAGGCACAGATACGCAGTATTTT. It translates to CASSPGTGTDTQYF. Filled out from reference TRBV7-2 and TRBJ2-3, the complete variable domain reads GAGVSQSPSNKVTEKGKDVELRCDPISGHTALYWYRQSLGQGLEFLIYFQGNSAPDKSGLPSDRFSAERTGGSVSTLTIQRTQQEDSAVYLCASSPGTGTDTQYFGPGTRLTVL.